This TCR beta chain derives from a study of Ad26.COV2.S vaccination and SARS-CoV-2 variants. General study points: Total T cell responses may have been underestimated by the TCR breadth and depth analyses. Substantial breadth in spike-specific CD8+ and CD4+ T cell responses was reportedly seen after vaccination.

This CDR3 comprises 16 residues. Looked up from germline, CDR1 is SEHNR and CDR2 is FQNEAQ (reference sequence). J lost 11 bases, V lost 1 base, and 13 bases had no gene match. Treatment defined: 19 received Ad26.COV2.S at low or high dose, single or two shots; 5 received placebo; per-sample allocation not given. Sampling happened 63 days after the first vaccine or placebo injection. Wuhan-strain spike was delivered by a replication-incompetent Ad26 vector. Libraries were prepared by immunoSEQ multiplex PCR; TCRdb keeps only in-frame clonotypes and omits some of them. The data hold 410,000 or so clones, with 90% observed a single time. As regards this clone: What it recognizes is unknown.

The receptor was derived from a person aged 18 to 59 who received the Ad26.COV2.S COVID-19 vaccine or a placebo. Sequenced material: peripheral blood, taken in a trial of Ad26.COV2.S vaccine versus placebo. The genes are TRBV7-9 and TRBJ2-1; TRBD1 agrees at 8 bases. Written as DNA, the CDR3 is TGTGCCAGCAGCTTAGGAGGCAGGGGGCTTTCCCTTAAGCAGTTCTTC. It specifies CASSLGGRGLSLKQFF.